This T cell receptor beta chain was obtained from a study of cytomegalovirus exposure and HLA in healthy donors. Study conclusions and caveats: Common viral pathogens seemed, in a later analysis, to connect with several of the most significant clusters. Generally TCR sequences proved uncommon, though certain public TCRs appeared in numerous donors.

Comment on this clone: What it binds is not known.

Researchers ran the PCR with 60 Vbeta and 13 Jbeta primers. Profiled with immunoSEQ multiplex PCR; TCRdb holds only in-frame clones, not every one. Found here are approximately 290,000 clones, approximately 80% of them singletons; the top ten hold about 0.3%. The receptor was isolated from a girl aged 2-10 years in good health and CMV-seronegative. Material for sequencing was PBMCs.

The CDR3 DNA reads TGTGCCAGCAGTTCTGCCTATGAGATCTACGAGCAGTACTTC. Translated, it gives CASSSAYEIYEQYF. The V call is TRBV27, the J call TRBJ2-7, with D unclear. V was cut by 4 bases and J by 3 bases, with 13 bases left in between. CDR1 is MNHEY and CDR2 is SMNVEV in the germline V gene (reference sequence). This CDR3 region has 14 residues.